In its sample, the clone carrying this TCR beta chain was seen a few times. What it binds is unknown. All gene names here are mouse names. The sequence runs out 4 residues before the end of the CDR3; the remainder is reconstructed from the germline J gene. After removal of 1 base from V and 1 base from J, the junction contained 4 bases not matched to a gene. This CDR3 comprises 15 residues. Germline V gene lookup returns CDR1 SGHDT and CDR2 FRDEAV. The data originate from a study of CD8+ T cells in alopecia areata. The authors sorted pooled cutaneous lymph node cells using CD4, CD8alpha, NKG2D, NKG2ACE and other markers. cDNA prepared by RNA extraction and subsequent reverse transcription served as the template for sequencing. The protocol was immunoSEQ multiplex PCR, while the TCRdb copy is restricted to in-frame clones and leaves out a portion. Singletons are absent from the sample, which has about 270,000 clones.

Regarding the study as a whole: More clonal than normal scalp was lesional scalp, particularly alopecia totalis/universalis. Among patients, TCR sharing was less clear than in mice, a difference possibly due in part to HLA diversity in the patient population.

This chain joins TRBV14 and TRBJ2-7, with 8 bases that match TRBD2. This TCR was recovered from a C3H/HeJ mouse with alopecia areata. MHC haplotype of the mouse line: H2-k. Sequencing was done on a sample of CD4+ T cells sorted from a lymph node. The part of the CDR3 DNA that was read is TGTGCCAGCAGTTTCGTCTGGGGGGAATCCTAT. Translated: CASSFVWGESY. The whole CDR3 sequence is CASSFVWGESYEQYF.